This T cell receptor beta chain was captured by sequencing in a study of T cells after yellow fever vaccination. Study-wide background: Preparation used SMART-Seq v4 Ultra Low Input for the low-cell-number fractions.

Looked up from germline, CDR1 is LGHNA and CDR2 is YSLEER. The CDR3 runs to 15 residues. Trimming took off 2 bases at V and 3 bases at J, with 11 bases between the two ends. Each CDR3 protein gets one entry after TCRdb re-called the 5' RACE reads with MiXCR. The sample records under 700,000 distinct CDR3 sequences, less than 20% being singletons. This clonotype was sampled from a man between 18 and 35 years old who received the YFV17D yellow fever vaccine. The J gene is TRBJ2-1, the V gene TRBV4-3; perhaps TRBD1 as D (6 bases). The material sequenced was PBMCs, taken 5 days after the first yellow fever vaccination. CDR3 amino acids: CASSQRQVNYNEQFF. The DNA of the CDR3 is TGCGCCAGCAGCCAAAGACAGGTTAACTACAATGAGCAGTTCTTC.